This T cell receptor (beta chain) was captured in a study of cytomegalovirus exposure and HLA in healthy donors. Regarding the study as a whole: Likely technical artifact: a cluster of highly shared sequence variants.

Use of 60 Vbeta and 13 Jbeta primers characterized the PCR. This table comes from immunoSEQ multiplex PCR, and its TCRdb copy is limited to in-frame clones, with some not included. The repertoire has around 130,000 clones, 60% to 85% of them found once; the top ten carry roughly 1.9%. V was shortened by 1 base and J by 6 bases, with 15 bases between the two germline ends. The CDR3 covers 16 residues. Germline V lookup: CDR1 MDHEN, CDR2 SYDVKM. As concerns this clone: Its antigen is as yet unknown.

Sequenced input: PBMCs. The TCR was taken from a middle-aged woman in good health and CMV-seronegative. The rearrangement joins TRBV28 to TRBJ1-4; possibly TRBD1 for D (5 bases). The CDR3, as DNA: TGTGCCAGCAGTTTATTGGGGCCGTTAAGGGATGAAAAACTGTTTTTT. It specifies CASSLLGPLRDEKLFF.